This T cell receptor beta chain was captured in a study of blood T cells in healthy people across ages. The authors ran a second PCR of roughly 7 to 11 cycles using a sample-barcoded 5' primer and a J-beta primer mix. MiXCR, run by TCRdb on the 5' RACE reads, gives a single entry per CDR3 protein. The table records fewer than 900,000 distinct CDR3 sequences, under 40% of them present only once. General study points: Higher diversity, along with more naive CD4+ cells, distinguished long-lived donors from aged donors.

Germline lookup yields CDR1 SNHLY and CDR2 FYNNEI. Between the trimmed V and J ends, which lost 6 bases and 6 bases, there was a span of 11 bases. The CDR3 runs 13 residues. Of note for this clonotype: The antigen is unknown.

The chain couples TRBV2 to TRBJ1-4; D is unclear. This TCR was recovered from a man younger than 30 in good health. Specimen: blood. The CDR3 DNA reads as TGTGCCAGCAGCCCCAACACCGATGAAAAACTGTTTTTT. This gives the protein CASSPNTDEKLFF.